Listed here are 5 T cell receptor beta chains from one sample, sequenced in a study of blood T cell repertoires in COVID-19. TCRdb keeps only in-frame clones here, not all; method: immunoSEQ multiplex PCR. The table has 100,000 to 150,000 clones, roughly nine tenths seen once. The sample comprised peripheral blood. All receptors come from a man aged 50 or older with COVID-19, enrolled during active disease.

To note about this clone: The junction does not match germline at one end; this may be a read error. The chain is built from TRBV16 and TRBJ1-4, with 10 bases fitting TRBD1. This CDR3 is 12 amino acids long. Germline lookup yields CDR1 KGHSY and CDR2 FQNENV. CDR3 sequence (DNA): TGTGCCAGCAGCGCGGGACAGGGGCCCAATGTTTTT. Translated: CASSAGQGPNVF.

The chain carries TRBV9 and TRBJ2-1; perhaps TRBD1 as D (6 bases). Germline V gives CDR1 SGDLS, CDR2 YYNGEE. V was trimmed by 0 bases and J by 9 bases, leaving 13 bases between them. This CDR3 spans 14 amino acids. This CDR3 reads CASSVAAGVGEQFF. DNA for the CDR3: TGTGCCAGCAGCGTAGCGGCAGGGGTCGGTGAGCAGTTCTTC.

This sequence joins TRBV6-2 or TRBV6-3 and TRBJ2-2, with 9 positions matching TRBD2. This CDR3 spans 16 amino acids. V was clipped by 4 bases and J by 5 bases; unmatched bases: 8. CDR1 and CDR2 (germline): MNHEY, SVGEGT. The CDR3 nucleotides read TGTGCCAGCAGTTCCGCGACTAGCGGCCGGACCGGGGAGCTGTTTTTT. It codes for CASSSATSGRTGELFF.

The chain has TRBV5-1 and TRBJ2-3; D is undetermined. CDR3 length: 13 amino acids. Trimming shortened V by 0 bases and J by 4 bases, and 6 bases separated the two germline ends. CDR1 SGHRS and CDR2 YFSETQ come from the germline V gene. The CDR3 bases are TGCGCCAGCAGCTTGGAGCCCTCAGATACGCAGTATTTT. Translating it yields CASSLEPSDTQYF.

This chain links TRBV4-3 with TRBJ1-1; 7 nucleotides match TRBD1. The CDR3 runs to 14 residues. CDR1 and CDR2 (germline): LGHNA, YSLEER. The V segment lost 3 bases and the J segment 6 bases; nucleotides outside the gene matches: 7. CDR3 protein: CASSHGRDSSEAFF. CDR3 nucleotide sequence: TGCGCCAGCAGCCACGGCCGGGACAGTTCTGAAGCTTTCTTT.